A selection of T cell receptor beta chains follows, all from one sample in a study of T cells expressing NK-cell markers. One entry per CDR3 protein, without DNA, is what TCRdb gives after re-calling the 5' RACE reads. This sample lists approximately 440,000 distinct CDR3 sequences; its ten largest clones have over 1.1%. Material for sequencing was blood T cells: a sorted CD56 or NKG2C T cell subset, CD4+ or CD8+ T cells, or bulk PBMC T cells (not recorded which). These receptors came from a woman between 50 and 59 years old in good health. CDR3s include the opening cysteine and the closing phenylalanine or tryptophan.

j_gene: TRBJ2-5
v_gene: TRBV24-1
CDR3aa: CATSDSGTGPQETQYF

j_gene: TRBJ2-1
v_gene: TRBV5-6
CDR3aa: CASTSGRAYNEQFF

j_gene: TRBJ2-7
v_gene: TRBV4-1
CDR3aa: CASSQDGASGRAGDNEQYF

j_gene: TRBJ1-1
v_gene: TRBV9
CDR3aa: CASSVQGGGRLLGNTEAFF

j_gene: TRBJ2-3
v_gene: TRBV7-9
CDR3aa: CASSWGSDTQYF

j_gene: TRBJ1-4
v_gene: TRBV13
CDR3aa: CASSLKGVELFF

j_gene: TRBJ1-1
v_gene: TRBV5-1
CDR3aa: CASSRDTSYTEAFF

j_gene: TRBJ1-1
v_gene: TRBV12-3/TRBV12-4
CDR3aa: CASSRVQGRLMSAEAFF

j_gene: TRBJ2-7
v_gene: TRBV6-2/TRBV6-3
CDR3aa: CASSYLAGLAYEQYF

j_gene: TRBJ2-7
v_gene: TRBV24-1
CDR3aa: CATSDPRDGFYEQYF

j_gene: TRBJ1-4
v_gene: TRBV2
CDR3aa: CASSWTGRVEKLFF

j_gene: TRBJ2-3
v_gene: TRBV10-3
CDR3aa: CAIRLTSGTFTDTQYF

j_gene: TRBJ1-2
v_gene: TRBV12-3/TRBV12-4
CDR3aa: CASSSSDYGYTF

j_gene: TRBJ1-2
v_gene: TRBV20-1
CDR3aa: CSASANVDYGYTF

j_gene: TRBJ1-2
v_gene: TRBV5-1
CDR3aa: CASSEPGKGYTF

j_gene: TRBJ1-5
v_gene: TRBV15
CDR3aa: CATSRGLGGDQPQHF

j_gene: TRBJ1-1
v_gene: TRBV7-2
CDR3aa: CASSLHRDSRFFF

j_gene: TRBJ1-2
v_gene: TRBV5-1
CDR3aa: CASSLTSDGYTF

j_gene: TRBJ2-1
v_gene: TRBV29-1
CDR3aa: CSFLGLSFGEQFF

j_gene: TRBJ2-7
v_gene: TRBV4-2
CDR3aa: CASSQEVQRGTYEQYF

j_gene: TRBJ2-7
v_gene: TRBV20-1
CDR3aa: CSARAGTSGIEQYF

j_gene: TRBJ2-1
v_gene: TRBV9
CDR3aa: CASSVRDRAPNEQFF

j_gene: TRBJ1-1
v_gene: TRBV7-9
CDR3aa: CASSLRGEMNTEAFF

j_gene: TRBJ2-4
v_gene: TRBV12-3/TRBV12-4
CDR3aa: CASTHPFSGAKNIQYF

j_gene: TRBJ1-6
v_gene: TRBV10-3
CDR3aa: CANARAPGSPLHF

j_gene: TRBJ1-2
v_gene: TRBV12-3/TRBV12-4
CDR3aa: CASTDRARESYGYTF

j_gene: TRBJ1-2
v_gene: TRBV13
CDR3aa: CASSRSQDTHYGYTF

j_gene: TRBJ2-7
v_gene: TRBV12-3/TRBV12-4
CDR3aa: CASSILAGGPFSYEQYF

j_gene: TRBJ1-2
v_gene: TRBV3-1
CDR3aa: CASSHTLDNLAGYTF

j_gene: TRBJ1-1
v_gene: TRBV10-2
CDR3aa: CASSPVTGAATEAFF

j_gene: TRBJ2-1
v_gene: TRBV20-1
CDR3aa: CSARDRLGLLGRDEQFF

j_gene: TRBJ2-5
v_gene: TRBV7-9
CDR3aa: CASSLILAAETQYF

j_gene: TRBJ1-5
v_gene: TRBV2
CDR3aa: CARGTGGDQPQHF

j_gene: TRBJ2-1
v_gene: TRBV4-2
CDR3aa: CASSPPRDNEQFF

j_gene: TRBJ2-1
v_gene: TRBV29-1
CDR3aa: CSVGVLAGVTQANEQFF

j_gene: TRBJ2-3
v_gene: TRBV5-1
CDR3aa: CASSLVGSFTDTQYF

j_gene: TRBJ1-2
v_gene: TRBV3-1
CDR3aa: CASSPTGPYGYTF

j_gene: TRBJ2-2
v_gene: TRBV14
CDR3aa: CASSRDLGATGELFF

j_gene: TRBJ1-2
v_gene: TRBV5-5
CDR3aa: CASSHLVPGGNYGYTF

j_gene: TRBJ1-5
v_gene: TRBV29-1
CDR3aa: CSDIEVPQPQHF

j_gene: TRBJ1-1
v_gene: TRBV6-1
CDR3aa: CAARPTTDTEAFF